This TCR beta chain is from a study of blood T cell repertoires in COVID-19. Study details: The samples span acute and convalescent COVID-19 from the United States, Italy and Spain.

The V and J ends lost 3 bases and 4 bases, in that order; junction bases with no gene match: 6. The germline CDR1 and CDR2 sequences are DFQATT and SNEGSKA (reference sequence). This CDR3 comprises 15 residues. Clones were sequenced by immunoSEQ multiplex PCR, and TCRdb holds only the in-frame ones, with some missing. The sample has about 73,000 clones; around four fifths are singletons. The clonotype originates from a man between 50 and 59 years old with active COVID-19. The sequencing sample was made of peripheral blood. V usage is TRBV20-1 and J usage is TRBJ2-1; 10 bases fit TRBD2. CDR3 amino acids: CSASGSGRGYNEQFF. CDR3 DNA: TGCAGTGCTAGTGGCAGCGGGAGGGGTTACAATGAGCAGTTCTTC.